This T cell receptor beta chain was retrieved from a study of cytomegalovirus exposure and HLA in healthy donors. Whole-study findings and limits: What was likely a sequencing artifact was a cluster of highly shared sequence variants. TCR beta sequences numbering fewer than 20,000 were associated with HLA alleles at 0.05 false discovery rate in a later analysis. A few CMV-associated chains were confirmed in vitro to be specific for CMV antigens. Accurate prediction of HLA-A and HLA-B alleles (for most subjects) was reportedly achieved from TCR beta sequences.

The V gene's germline CDR1 is SQVTM and CDR2 ANQGSEA. The CDR3 is 15 amino acids. After removal of 7 bases from V and 0 bases from J, the junction contained 12 bases not matched to a gene. It was with 60 Vbeta and 13 Jbeta primers that the PCR ran. Method: immunoSEQ multiplex PCR; TCRdb's copy keeps in-frame clones and lacks some. The table includes some 100,000 clones, roughly 80% detected once. This clone was detected only once. Its antigen is still unknown. The chain recombines TRBV29-1 with TRBJ2-7; 7 bases fit TRBD1. The sample was PBMCs. This receptor was obtained from a female donor in good health and CMV-seronegative. DNA for the CDR3: TGCAGCGCCCGATCCCAGGACAGGTACTCCTACGAGCAGTACTTC. It is translated as CSARSQDRYSYEQYF.